This T cell receptor beta chain was found in a study of blood T cell repertoires in COVID-19. Study-wide background: Specimens from acute and convalescent COVID-19 originated in the United States, Italy and Spain. T cells, B-cell-depleted T cells, or PBMCs provided the cDNA or gDNA that served as material.

As handled by the study authors: Quantification of nucleated cells was approximated via reference gene primer amplification. Clones were sequenced by immunoSEQ multiplex PCR, and TCRdb holds only the in-frame ones, with some missing. V, J and clone size reflect that table, while D and trimming were determined from the DNA. The table lists under 95,000 clones, around 80% of them singletons, with approximately 34% in the top ten. The length of the CDR3 is 13 residues. Trimming shortened V by 5 bases and J by 3 bases, and 10 bases separated the two germline ends. Germline V CDR1 and CDR2: MNHEY, SVGEGT.

The sequence was collected from an elderly woman with active or convalescent COVID-19. The sequencing sample was made of peripheral blood. The V gene is TRBV6-2 or TRBV6-3, the J gene TRBJ1-1; D is uncertain. CDR3 loop: CASSLTGYTEAFF. The DNA for the CDR3 is TGTGCCAGCAGTCTAACGGGGTACACTGAAGCTTTCTTT.